Following are 15 T cell receptor beta chains from one sample sequenced in a study of T cell responses to AZD1222 COVID-19 vaccine. Libraries were prepared by immunoSEQ multiplex PCR; TCRdb keeps only in-frame clonotypes and omits some of them. The table shows roughly 180,000 clones, with about 93% occurring only once. Sequencing was performed on peripheral blood, taken on day 0 of AZD1222 vaccination. The receptors come from an adult in good health.

J is TRBJ1-1 and V is TRBV4-1; D is perhaps TRBD1 (6 bases). Trimming removed 4 bases at V and 4 bases at J, with 13 bases between. The CDR3 length is 14 residues. CDR1 and CDR2 from the germline V gene are MGHRA and YSYEKL. In DNA form, the CDR3 reads TGCGCCAGCAGCCCAACCTACAGGGTCACTGAAGCTTTCTTT. Protein: CASSPTYRVTEAFF.

CDR3 bases: TGTGCCAGTAGTATTCGGGGACAGGGAGACAATCAGCCCCAGCATTTT. As protein: CASSIRGQGDNQPQHF. The chain is built from TRBV19 and TRBJ1-5; TRBD1 agrees at 9 bases. The CDR3 has 16 amino acids. Trimming cost V 3 bases and J 3 bases; bases outside gene matches: 6. From germline, CDR1 is LNHDA and CDR2 SQIVND (reference sequence).

This sequence joins TRBV19 and TRBJ2-2, with D perhaps matching TRBD2 (6 bases). This CDR3 region has 15 residues. V lost 8 bases and J lost 4, with 17 bases in between. Germline-derived CDR1 and CDR2 are LNHDA and SQIVND (reference sequence). CDR3 sequence: CASRPSSDTTGELFF. CDR3 sequence (DNA): TGTGCCAGTCGACCCTCTAGCGACACCACCGGGGAGCTGTTTTTT.

This chain links TRBV14 with TRBJ1-1; D remains ambiguous. V gave up 5 bases and J gave up 0 bases, with 7 bases separating them. This CDR3 region has 13 residues. Germline V CDR1 and CDR2: SGHDN, FVKESK. CDR3 DNA sequence: TGTGCCAGCAGCTCCGGGGTGAACACTGAAGCTTTCTTT. Translation: CASSSGVNTEAFF.

The rearrangement joins TRBV5-1 to TRBJ1-3, with D possibly matching TRBD1 (6 bases). Trimming cost V 0 bases and J 0 bases, with 13 bases left between them. The CDR3 is 17 residues long. Germline CDR1 reads SGHRS; CDR2 reads YFSETQ. This CDR3 is CASSLGPTGASGNTIYF. The CDR3 DNA reads as TGCGCCAGCAGCTTGGGTCCGACAGGCGCCTCTGGAAACACCATATATTTT.

Concerning this clone: Other DNA sequences of this sample code for an identical CDR3. The rearrangement joins TRBV3-1 (or the pseudogene TRBV3-2) to TRBJ2-2; 7 bases fit TRBD2. Germline CDR1 LGHDT, CDR2 YNNKEL (reference sequence). The CDR3 spans 14 residues. V gave up 0 bases and J gave up 6 bases; unmatched junction bases: 1. The CDR3 is CASSQDLAAGELFF. The CDR3, as DNA: TGTGCCAGCAGCCAAGATCTAGCGGCCGGGGAGCTGTTTTTT.

The count of this clone is one. The CDR3 bases are TGTGCCAGTAGTATTTTGGAAGACCGTCGTTACCGACCCCAGCATTTT. Translating gives CASSILEDRRYRPQHF. This chain links TRBV19 with TRBJ1-5; D gene unclear. Trimming pared 3 bases from V and 10 bases from J, leaving 22 bases between. This CDR3 spans 16 amino acids. Looked up from germline, CDR1 is LNHDA and CDR2 is SQIVND (reference sequence). Full variable domain (outside the CDR3, taken from reference TRBV19 and TRBJ1-5): DGGITQSPKYLFRKEGQNVTLSCEQNLNHDAMYWYRQDPGQGLRLIYYSQIVNDFQKGDIAEGYSVSREKKESFPLTVTSAQKNPTAFYLCASSILEDRRYRPQHFGDGTRLSIL.

CDR3 DNA: TGTGCCACCCAGCCAGGACAGGGTATCACAGATACGCAGTATTTT. Its translation is CATQPGQGITDTQYF. The rearrangement uses TRBV15 and TRBJ2-3; TRBD1 aligns across 8 bases. CDR3 size: 15 residues. With 8 bases clipped from V and 2 bases from J, the junction kept 9 bases outside the gene matches. Germline V gives CDR1 LNHNV, CDR2 YYDKDF (reference sequence).

The chain joins TRBV12-5 to TRBJ2-5, with 13 bases matching TRBD2. The CDR3 consists of 17 residues. Germline CDR1 LGHNT, CDR2 FRNRAP. Losses at the gene ends were 1 base for V and 7 bases for J; bases not matched to a gene: 9. CDR3 sequence (DNA): TGTGCTAGTGGTTTGGCCAGGACTAGCGGGAGAGGTGGGACCCAGTACTTC. Residues: CASGLARTSGRGGTQYF.

The CDR3 nucleotides read TGCAGTGCTAGTCGGCCCGGGGGTCGCGGTGAAGCTTTCTTT. This encodes CSASRPGGRGEAFF. The chain links TRBV20-1 to TRBJ1-1, with a tentative D call TRBD1 (5 bases). This CDR3 spans 14 amino acids. Germline CDR1 and CDR2: DFQATT and SNEGSKA (reference sequence). V shed 3 bases and J shed 7 bases, with 18 bases lying between them.

This CDR3 is CASSLGKFGLGAGNTGELFF. The CDR3 DNA is TGTGCCAGCAGCCTAGGGAAATTTGGGCTGGGCGCGGGAAACACCGGGGAGCTGTTTTTT. The gene calls are TRBV28 and TRBJ2-2, with D possibly TRBD2 on 6 matching bases. Germline CDR1 reads MDHEN; CDR2 reads SYDVKM. This CDR3 is built from 20 residues. V was clipped by 6 bases and J by 2 bases, with 28 bases between them.

J is TRBJ2-7 and V is TRBV10-2; 8 nucleotides match TRBD1. The CDR3 runs to 15 residues. Losses at the gene ends were 6 bases for V and 4 bases for J; bases not matched to a gene: 11. CDR1 and CDR2 (germline): WSHSY, SAAADI. CDR3 in DNA: TGCGCCAGCAGCGAGACCTGGACAGGGAAGTACGAGCAGTACTTC. Protein: CASSETWTGKYEQYF.

J is TRBJ2-7 and V is TRBV14; D ambiguous. From germline, CDR1 is SGHDN and CDR2 FVKESK. Between the trimmed V and J ends, which lost 1 base and 3 bases, there was a span of 13 bases. The CDR3 has 15 amino acids. CDR3 sequence: CASSQGGRPFYEQYF. CDR3 nucleotides: TGTGCCAGCAGCCAAGGTGGACGGCCCTTCTACGAGCAGTACTTC.

The chain employs TRBV2 and TRBJ1-1; 8 nucleotides agree with TRBD1. V trimming: 4 bases; J trimming: 7 bases; junction bases outside the gene matches: 11. The CDR3 runs to 15 residues. CDR1 is SNHLY, CDR2 FYNNEI, per germline. CDR3 amino acids: CASSADRARGSEAFF. DNA of the CDR3: TGTGCCAGCAGTGCGGACAGGGCTCGAGGTAGTGAAGCTTTCTTT.

The genes are TRBV7-9 and TRBJ2-3, with a possible D match to TRBD1 (5 bases). Trimming took off 10 bases at V and 4 bases at J, with 24 bases between the two ends. This CDR3 spans 16 amino acids. Germline assignment: CDR1 SEHNR and CDR2 FQNEAQ (reference sequence). The CDR3 bases are TGTGCCACTCACCCGATAGCAGGGTTTACGGCAGATACGCAGTATTTT. It encodes CATHPIAGFTADTQYF. Full variable domain (outside the CDR3, taken from reference TRBV7-9 and TRBJ2-3): DTGVSQNPRHKITKRGQNVTFRCDPISEHNRLYWYRQTLGQGPEFLTYFQNEAQLEKSRLLSDRFSAERPKGSFSTLEIQRTEQGDSAMYLCATHPIAGFTADTQYFGPGTRLTVL.